This T cell receptor beta chain was sequenced for a study of cytomegalovirus exposure and HLA in healthy donors. Overall study findings and caveats: V segments that were indistinguishable, TRBV6-2 and TRBV6-3 among them, were omitted from analysis.

As for this clone: The antigen is undetermined.

The CDR3 runs to 15 residues. Trimming took 5 bases from V and 1 from J, leaving 14 bases between them. The germline CDR1 and CDR2 sequences are MGHDK and SYGVNS. A multiplex PCR was run with 60 Vbeta primers and 13 Jbeta primers. Sequencing used immunoSEQ multiplex PCR; TCRdb keeps in-frame clones, though not all of them. The sample comprises 130,000 to 150,000 clones, nearly 80% of which are singletons, and about 4.7% rests with the top ten. This TCR was recovered from a male donor in good health and CMV-seronegative. Sequencing used PBMCs. The J gene is TRBJ2-5, the V gene TRBV25-1; maybe TRBD2 (6 bases). The DNA of the CDR3 is TGTGCCAGCAGTCGGAGGGGCCGGGGCCAAGAGACCCAGTACTTC. Amino acids: CASSRRGRGQETQYF.